Sequencing of this TCR beta chain was carried out in a study of high-grade serous ovarian cancer treatment subgroups. In the study overall: Mean per sample: approximately 13,000 reads, some 7,300 unique TCR beta rearrangements.

Regarding this clone: The antigen remains undetermined.

Sequencing was performed with immunoSEQ multiplex PCR; in TCRdb, only in-frame clones are kept and a portion is missing. The sample lists fewer than 6,500 clones, more than 70% occurring once. The study's findings and limits: The analyses considered CDR3 and ignored CDR1 and CDR2. Repertoire similarity ranged roughly 0.11 to 0.8 between tumors of one patient.

Tumor samples were taken before definitive surgery or chemotherapy. The source of this sequence is a human donor with high-grade serous ovarian cancer. The material sequenced was tumor tissue.

CDR3 bases: TGCGCCAGCAGCTTGGTTCCGGGGGCCTCGGGCGGGGAGCTGTTTTTT. It yields the protein CASSLVPGASGGELFF. The V call is TRBV5-1, the J call TRBJ2-2, with D perhaps given as TRBD1 or TRBD2 (6 bases each). V shed 0 bases and J shed 7 bases, with 16 bases lying between them. Germline values: CDR1 SGHRS, CDR2 YFSETQ. This CDR3 comprises 16 residues.